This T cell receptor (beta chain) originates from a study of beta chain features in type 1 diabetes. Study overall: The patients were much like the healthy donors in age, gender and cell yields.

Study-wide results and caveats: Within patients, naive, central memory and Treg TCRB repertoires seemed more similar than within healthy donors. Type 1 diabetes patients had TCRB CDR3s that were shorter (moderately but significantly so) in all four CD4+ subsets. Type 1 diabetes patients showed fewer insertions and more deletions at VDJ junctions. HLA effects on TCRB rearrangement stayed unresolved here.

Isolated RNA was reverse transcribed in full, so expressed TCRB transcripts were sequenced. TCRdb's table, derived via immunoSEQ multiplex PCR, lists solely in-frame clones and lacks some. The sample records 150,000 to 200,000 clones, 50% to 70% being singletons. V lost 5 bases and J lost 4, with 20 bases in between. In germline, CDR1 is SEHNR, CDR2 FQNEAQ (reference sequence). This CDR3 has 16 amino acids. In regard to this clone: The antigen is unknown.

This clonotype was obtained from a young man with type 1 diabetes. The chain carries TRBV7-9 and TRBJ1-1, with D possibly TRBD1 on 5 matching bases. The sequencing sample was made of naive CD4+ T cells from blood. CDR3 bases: TGTGCCAGCAGCGGGGTCCCAGGGAAAGGGCGCACTGAAGCTTTCTTT. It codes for CASSGVPGKGRTEAFF.